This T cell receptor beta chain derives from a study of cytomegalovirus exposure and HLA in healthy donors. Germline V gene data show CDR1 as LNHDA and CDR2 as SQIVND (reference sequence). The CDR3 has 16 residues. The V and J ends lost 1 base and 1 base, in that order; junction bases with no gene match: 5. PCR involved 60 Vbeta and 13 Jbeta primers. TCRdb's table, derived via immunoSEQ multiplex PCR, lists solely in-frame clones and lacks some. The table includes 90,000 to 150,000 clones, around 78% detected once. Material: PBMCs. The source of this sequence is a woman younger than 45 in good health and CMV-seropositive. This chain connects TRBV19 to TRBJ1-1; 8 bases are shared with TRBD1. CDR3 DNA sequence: TGTGCCAGTAGTATAGGGGACAGGACGGCGAACACTGAAGCTTTCTTT. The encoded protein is CASSIGDRTANTEAFF.